A single sample gave rise to the 20 T cell receptor beta chains below, sequenced in a study of cytomegalovirus exposure and HLA in healthy donors. The PCR employed 60 Vbeta primers together with 13 Jbeta primers. TCRdb's table, derived via immunoSEQ multiplex PCR, lists solely in-frame clones and lacks some. Of roughly 90,000 clones in the sample, roughly 82% are singletons; the top ten hold more than 3%. Sequenced material: PBMCs. Receptors originate from a young man in good health and CMV-seropositive.

The rearrangement joins TRBV6-5 to TRBJ2-5; the D gene is possibly TRBD1 (6 bases). The ends were cut back, 2 bases at V and 2 bases at J, with 6 bases in the middle. This CDR3 has 13 residues. Germline V gene data show CDR1 as MNHEY and CDR2 as SVGAGI. The CDR3 here is CASSYTGQETQYF. In nucleotides, the CDR3 is TGTGCCAGCAGTTACACAGGGCAAGAGACCCAGTACTTC.

The rearrangement uses TRBV7-2 and TRBJ2-7; no clear D gene. The ends were cut back, 1 base at V and 3 bases at J, with 10 bases in the middle. This CDR3 spans 14 amino acids. Germline V lookup: CDR1 SGHTA, CDR2 FQGNSA. CDR3 sequence (DNA): TGTGCCAGCAGCTTAGGTCTACCTAGCTACGAGCAGTACTTC. It codes for CASSLGLPSYEQYF.

The J gene is TRBJ1-3, the V gene TRBV6-6, with 9 bases identical to TRBD1. The trim removed 10 bases at V and 1 base at J, leaving 8 bases unmatched. The CDR3 covers 15 residues. Germline V gene lookup returns CDR1 MNHNY and CDR2 SVGAGI (reference sequence). The CDR3 nucleotides are TGTGCCACCGACGCGGGACAGGGATCTGGAAACACCATATATTTT. Translated, it gives CATDAGQGSGNTIYF.

The chain recombines TRBV7-2 with TRBJ1-1; the match to TRBD1 covers 8 bases. The CDR3 contains 16 residues. Germline V gene data show CDR1 as SGHTA and CDR2 as FQGNSA. Trimming cost V 4 bases and J 1 base; bases outside gene matches: 8. Here the CDR3 reads CASSSWTGIENTEAFF. The DNA of the CDR3 is TGTGCCAGCAGCTCCTGGACAGGGATCGAGAACACTGAAGCTTTCTTT.

The chain carries TRBV2 and TRBJ2-2; TRBD2 matches 11 bases. The ends lost 4 bases at V and 7 bases at J; junction bases unmatched: 8. Germline assignment: CDR1 SNHLY and CDR2 FYNNEI. The CDR3 is 16 residues long. The CDR3 here is CASSGGTSGFRGELFF. In DNA, the CDR3 is TGTGCCAGCAGTGGGGGGACTAGCGGCTTTCGCGGGGAGCTGTTTTTT.

This chain joins TRBV28 and TRBJ2-5, with TRBD1 identical over 9 bases. The DNA matches TRBJ2-7 better at its end, which makes the J call doubtful. CDR1 is MDHEN, CDR2 SYDVKM, per germline. The CDR3 has 14 residues. The CDR3: CASSSGQGPYEQYF. CDR3 coding DNA: TGTGCCAGCAGTTCGGGACAGGGCCCCTACGAGCAGTACTTC.

This chain links TRBV6-1 with TRBJ1-4, with D unclear. The CDR3 is 13 amino acids. CDR1 is MNHNS, CDR2 SASEGT, per germline. Trimming removed 8 bases from V and 5 bases from J, with 12 bases in between. This CDR3 is CASVKRGNEKLFF. The CDR3 nucleotides are TGTGCCAGCGTAAAGCGAGGGAATGAAAAACTGTTTTTT.

Here the CDR3 reads CATSRLAGGGEQFF. The CDR3 DNA reads TGTGCCACCAGCAGACTAGCGGGAGGGGGGGAGCAGTTCTTC. The chain is built from TRBV15 and TRBJ2-1; 12 bases line up with TRBD2. The CDR3 is 14 amino acids. Germline assignment: CDR1 LNHNV and CDR2 YYDKDF (reference sequence). Germline trimming cut 2 bases from V and 10 bases from J; bases unmatched to any gene: 3.

This clone has a handful of counts. The chain is built from TRBV18 and TRBJ1-1, with D unclear. The germline V gene encodes CDR1 KGHSH and CDR2 LQKENI. CDR3 length: 16 residues. Trimming removed 1 base at V and 1 base at J, with 13 bases between. Written as DNA, the CDR3 is TGTGCCAGCTCACCACTGGGTGAACCGGGGAACACTGAAGCTTTCTTT. Protein product: CASSPLGEPGNTEAFF. The full variable domain, completed using reference TRBV18 and TRBJ1-1, is NAGVMQNPRHLVRRRGQEARLRCSPMKGHSHVYWYRQLPEEGLKFMVYLQKENIIDESGMPKERFSAEFPKEGPSILRIQQVVRGDSAAYFCASSPLGEPGNTEAFFGQGTRLTVV.

The chain links TRBV27 to TRBJ1-4; 9 nucleotides agree with TRBD1. Germline V CDR1 and CDR2: MNHEY, SMNVEV (reference sequence). The CDR3 sequence is 21 residues long. The junction had 19 bases not matched to a gene; V was cut back by 0 bases and J by 5 bases. Here the CDR3 reads CASSLSPYRDRAKGQNEKLFF. The DNA of the CDR3 is TGTGCCAGCAGTTTATCCCCTTATCGGGACAGGGCCAAGGGCCAAAATGAAAAACTGTTTTTT.

This chain uses TRBV19 with TRBJ2-1; possibly TRBD2 for D (6 bases). The CDR3 loop spans 16 amino acids. Between the trimmed V and J ends, which lost 2 bases and 0 bases, there was a span of 11 bases. Germline assignment: CDR1 LNHDA and CDR2 SQIVND (reference sequence). The DNA of the CDR3 is TGTGCCAGTAGTATACCTAGCGCGGGCTCCTACAATGAGCAGTTCTTC. It codes for CASSIPSAGSYNEQFF.

The chain is built from TRBV9 and TRBJ1-1, with D unresolved. This CDR3 comprises 16 residues. The V end lost 4 bases, the J end lost 4 bases, and 20 bases lay between the germline ends. Germline CDR1 SGDLS, CDR2 YYNGEE. The CDR3 region is CASSPSLHPAGTEAFF. CDR3 DNA: TGTGCCAGCAGCCCCAGTCTCCATCCTGCGGGCACTGAAGCTTTCTTT.

This rearrangement joins TRBV5-1 to TRBJ2-3; 11 nucleotides agree with TRBD2. Looked up from germline, CDR1 is SGHRS and CDR2 is YFSETQ. V lost 4 bases, J lost 3 bases, and 4 bases stayed unmatched. This CDR3 has 15 residues. DNA for the CDR3: TGCGCCAGCAGCCAGACTAGCGGGAAGACAGATACGCAGTATTTT. Translated, it gives CASSQTSGKTDTQYF.

Regarding this clone: Other DNA sequences in the sample encode the same CDR3. J is TRBJ1-1 and V is TRBV7-2, with TRBD1 matching 7 bases. This CDR3 spans 14 amino acids. Trimming cost V 2 bases and J 5 bases; bases outside gene matches: 5. Germline lookup yields CDR1 SGHTA and CDR2 FQGNSA. CDR3 coding DNA: TGTGCCAGCAGCTTATACAGGGGAGAGACTGAAGCTTTCTTT. Its translation: CASSLYRGETEAFF.

The chain combines TRBV28 with TRBJ2-5; D is uncertain. The length of the CDR3 is 11 residues. Germline lookup yields CDR1 MDHEN and CDR2 SYDVKM. V lost 5 bases, J lost 4 bases, and 5 bases lay in between. The CDR3 loop is CASSEVETQYF. The DNA of the CDR3 is TGTGCCAGCAGTGAGGTAGAGACCCAGTACTTC.

V is TRBV6-1 and J is TRBJ2-7, with D possibly TRBD1 on 6 matching bases. The germline V and J ends were trimmed by 6 bases and 0 bases, with 12 bases remaining between them. The CDR3 runs to 14 residues. Germline lookup yields CDR1 MNHNS and CDR2 SASEGT. CDR3 sequence (DNA): TGTGCCAGCAGAATGGGACACAACTCCTACGAGCAGTACTTC. As protein: CASRMGHNSYEQYF.

This chain connects TRBV18 to TRBJ2-7; 9 bases are shared with TRBD1. This CDR3 is 12 amino acids long. V gave up 6 bases and J gave up 3 bases; unmatched junction bases: 0. The germline CDR1 and CDR2 sequences are KGHSH and LQKENI. In DNA, the CDR3 is TGTGCCAGCTCGGGACAGGGCTACGAGCAGTACTTC. Protein: CASSGQGYEQYF.

This clone was counted once. The chain has TRBV30 and TRBJ1-2, with D unclear. This CDR3 region has 14 residues. V was trimmed by 0 bases and J by 4 bases, leaving 12 bases between them. CDR1 and CDR2 from the germline V gene are GTSNPN and SVGIG (reference sequence). DNA of the CDR3: TGTGCCTGGAGTGTACAAGGCGCGGGCTATGGCTACACCTTC. Encoded protein: CAWSVQGAGYGYTF.

This chain joins TRBV7-9 and TRBJ1-5; D is possibly TRBD1 (5 bases). The V gene's germline CDR1 is SEHNR and CDR2 FQNEAQ (reference sequence). Trimming stripped 1 base from V and 7 bases from J, with 17 bases between. The CDR3 is 16 residues long. In nucleotides, the CDR3 is TGTGCCAGCAGCTTAGTGGGTCCAGGGAAAGGGCAGCCCCAGCATTTT. Translating gives CASSLVGPGKGQPQHF. The full variable domain, with the rest looked up from reference TRBV7-9 and TRBJ1-5, is DTGVSQNPRHKITKRGQNVTFRCDPISEHNRLYWYRQTLGQGPEFLTYFQNEAQLEKSRLLSDRFSAERPKGSFSTLEIQRTEQGDSAMYLCASSLVGPGKGQPQHFGDGTRLSIL.

The table lists this clone with a count of one. The chain uses TRBV29-1 and TRBJ2-3, with D perhaps TRBD1 (5 bases). Germline V gene sequence: CDR1 SQVTM, CDR2 ANQGSEA. V lost 7 bases, J lost 2 bases, and 19 bases lay in between. The CDR3 totals 15 residues. The DNA of the CDR3 is TGCAGCGCCGATTGGGGCAGGGCTTCCACAGATACGCAGTATTTT. Translation: CSADWGRASTDTQYF.